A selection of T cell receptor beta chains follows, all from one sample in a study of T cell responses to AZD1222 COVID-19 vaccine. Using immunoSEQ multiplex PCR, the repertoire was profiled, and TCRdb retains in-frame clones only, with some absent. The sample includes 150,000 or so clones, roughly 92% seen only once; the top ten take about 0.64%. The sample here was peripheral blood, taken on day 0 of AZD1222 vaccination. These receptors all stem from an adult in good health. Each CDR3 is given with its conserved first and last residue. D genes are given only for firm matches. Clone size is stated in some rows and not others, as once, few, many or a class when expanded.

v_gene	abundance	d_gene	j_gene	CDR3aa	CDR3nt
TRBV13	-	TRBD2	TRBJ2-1	CASLDSGGYNEQFF	TGTGCCAGCCTTGATAGCGGGGGATATAATGAGCAGTTCTTC
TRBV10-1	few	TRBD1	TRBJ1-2	CASSDARTGREANYGYTF	TGCGCCAGCAGTGACGCAAGGACAGGTCGAGAAGCTAACTATGGCTACACCTTC
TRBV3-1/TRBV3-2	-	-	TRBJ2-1	CASSQVWNEQFF	TGTGCCAGCAGCCAAGTTTGGAATGAGCAGTTCTTC
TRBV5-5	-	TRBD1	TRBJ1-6	CASSSGGTGQGPLHF	TGTGCCAGCAGCTCCGGCGGGACAGGGCAGGGGCCCCTCCACTTT
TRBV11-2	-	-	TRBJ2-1	CASSLVRYNEQFF	TGTGCCAGCAGCTTGGTTAGGTACAATGAGCAGTTCTTC
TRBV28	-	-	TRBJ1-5	CASSLLGNQPQHF	TGTGCCAGCAGTTTATTGGGCAATCAGCCCCAGCATTTT
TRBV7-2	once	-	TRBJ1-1	CASSDGMNTEAFF	TGTGCCAGCAGCGACGGCATGAACACTGAAGCTTTCTTT
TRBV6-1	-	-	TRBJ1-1	CASSERGGEKNTEAFF	TGTGCCAGCAGTGAAAGAGGGGGGGAGAAGAACACTGAAGCTTTCTTT
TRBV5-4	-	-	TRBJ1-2	CASSPGHYGYTF	TGTGCCAGCAGCCCTGGACATTATGGCTACACCTTC
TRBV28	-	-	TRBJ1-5	CASSSPQADFVPQHF	TGTGCCAGCAGTTCCCCACAGGCCGATTTCGTGCCCCAGCATTTT
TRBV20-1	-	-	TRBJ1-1	CSAREGEAFF	TGCAGTGCTAGAGAGGGTGAAGCTTTCTTT
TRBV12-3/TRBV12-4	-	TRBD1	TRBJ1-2	CASDRGLHYGYTF	TGTGCCAGCGACAGGGGGCTGCACTATGGCTACACCTTC
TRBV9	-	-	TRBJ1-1	CASSPPGTEAFF	TGTGCCAGCAGCCCACCGGGTACTGAAGCTTTCTTT
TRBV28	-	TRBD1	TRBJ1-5	CASREGQGAYGQPQHF	TGTGCCAGCAGAGAAGGACAGGGGGCGTACGGGCAGCCCCAGCATTTT
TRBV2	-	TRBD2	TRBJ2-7	CASSEREGPYEQYF	TGTGCCAGCAGTGAGCGGGAGGGACCCTACGAGCAGTACTTC
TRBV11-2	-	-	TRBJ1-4	CASSLRQAEKLFF	TGTGCCAGCAGCTTACGGCAAGCTGAAAAACTGTTTTTT
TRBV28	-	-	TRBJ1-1	CASSYQGSAPINTEAFF	TGTGCCAGCAGTTACCAGGGGAGTGCCCCTATAAACACTGAAGCTTTCTTT